The clone carrying this T cell receptor beta chain was observed a handful of times. The repertoire was sequenced with immunoSEQ multiplex PCR; TCRdb's copy has only in-frame clones and lacks some. Of 130,000 or so clones listed, 70% to 85% are singletons. The CDR3 covers 16 residues. V lost 5 bases and J lost 2, with 19 bases in between. Germline V lookup: CDR1 PRHDT, CDR2 FYEKMQ (reference sequence). This record comes from a study of T cell responses to AZD1222 COVID-19 vaccine. This chain connects TRBV13 to TRBJ2-7; D is tentatively TRBD1 or TRBD2 (5 bases each). This material consisted of peripheral blood, taken 28 days after the second AZD1222 dose. This clonotype was sampled from an adult who received the AZD1222 COVID-19 vaccine. This CDR3 is CASSPGAAEPAYEQYF. CDR3 nucleotide sequence: TGTGCCAGCAGCCCCGGGGCAGCGGAGCCTGCCTACGAGCAGTACTTC.